This T cell receptor beta chain came from a study of OX40 agonist ivuxolimab in advanced cancers. This clone was counted once. Germline values: CDR1 MNHNS, CDR2 SASEGT. The germline V and J ends were trimmed by 3 bases and 3 bases, with 16 bases remaining between them. This CDR3 is built from 16 residues. Using immunoSEQ multiplex PCR, the repertoire was profiled, and TCRdb retains in-frame clones only, with some absent. This table holds 50,000 to 65,000 clones, about four fifths found once. This chain joins TRBV6-1 and TRBJ2-3, with D possibly matching TRBD2 (6 bases). This specimen was CD4+ or CD8+ T cells sorted from blood, taken in a trial of the OX40 agonist ivuxolimab. The TCR was taken from an adult with an advanced solid tumor such as melanoma, head and neck, liver or kidney cancer. CDR3 in amino acids: CASSEGSWSGTDTQYF. In DNA form, the CDR3 reads TGTGCCAGCAGTGAGGGGAGCTGGAGCGGGACAGATACGCAGTATTTT.